This T cell receptor beta chain was captured by sequencing in a study of immune evolution from preneoplasia to lung adenocarcinoma. TCRdb's table, derived via immunoSEQ multiplex PCR, lists solely in-frame clones and lacks some. The table lists 9,000 to 10,000 clones, more than 70% of them singletons, with around 4.9% in the top ten. From germline, CDR1 is PRHDT and CDR2 FYEKMQ (reference sequence). V lost 5 bases to trimming and J lost 2 bases, with 12 bases between them. This CDR3 is built from 14 residues. This receptor was identified in a person aged 70 to 80 with lung adenocarcinoma. Some clones in this sample may be carry-over from other donors' samples. The chain combines TRBV13 with TRBJ2-5; a weak D match, TRBD1 (6 bases). Sample: FFPE minimally invasive lung adenocarcinoma tissue. CDR3 DNA sequence: TGTGCCAGCAGCACCGGGACACTGCAAGAGACCCAGTACTTC. Amino acids: CASSTGTLQETQYF.